These 30 T cell receptor beta chains were all obtained from the same sample, sequenced in a study of OX40 agonist ivuxolimab in advanced cancers. TCRdb's copy holds only in-frame clones and misses some; the assay was immunoSEQ multiplex PCR. The sample lists tens of thousands of clones, about 88% occurring once. The sample here was CD4+ or CD8+ T cells sorted from blood, taken in a trial of the OX40 agonist ivuxolimab. The origin of the receptors is an adult with an advanced solid tumor such as melanoma, head and neck, liver or kidney cancer.

The chain employs TRBV9 and TRBJ2-7; 10 bases fit TRBD2. With 0 bases clipped from V and 6 bases from J, the junction kept 9 bases outside the gene matches. This CDR3 has 16 residues. Germline assignment: CDR1 SGDLS and CDR2 YYNGEE. CDR3 residues: CASSVAPLAGAREQYF. In DNA, the CDR3 is TGTGCCAGCAGCGTAGCTCCCCTAGCGGGAGCTCGCGAGCAGTACTTC.

This clone was recorded only once. CDR3 coding DNA: TGCGCCAGCAGCTTAAGTAGGACTAATGAAAAACTGTTTTTT. Its translation: CASSLSRTNEKLFF. The J gene is TRBJ1-4, the V gene TRBV5-1; the D is unclear. In germline, CDR1 is SGHRS, CDR2 YFSETQ. This CDR3 is 14 amino acids long. Trimming took off 2 bases at V and 2 bases at J, with 7 bases between the two ends.

The chain combines TRBV6-5 with TRBJ2-5; D ambiguous. Per germline, CDR1 MNHEY and CDR2 SVGAGI. Trimming cost V 6 bases and J 5 bases, with 19 bases left between them. This CDR3 is 15 amino acids long. In nucleotides, the CDR3 is TGTGCCAGCAGCAACTCCGTCGCCTTGAAGGAGACCCAGTACTTC. As protein: CASSNSVALKETQYF.

The chain has TRBV18 and TRBJ1-1; D is uncertain. Germline-derived CDR1 and CDR2 are KGHSH and LQKENI. The CDR3 totals 12 residues. V gave up 5 bases and J gave up 4 bases, with 8 bases separating them. The CDR3 nucleotides are TGTGCCAGCTCAGGGTTTAGCACTGAAGCTTTCTTT. Protein: CASSGFSTEAFF.

The chain joins TRBV30 to TRBJ1-2, with 9 bases identical to TRBD1. Germline loops: CDR1 GTSNPN, CDR2 SVGIG (reference sequence). The trim removed 3 bases at V and 4 bases at J, leaving 12 bases unmatched. This CDR3 has 16 amino acids. CDR3 in amino acids: CAWSYITGGPIYGYTF. CDR3 coding DNA: TGTGCCTGGAGCTACATTACAGGGGGCCCAATCTATGGCTACACCTTC. Using reference TRBV30 and TRBJ1-2 for the parts outside the CDR3, the full variable domain is SQTIHQWPATLVQPVGSPLSLECTVEGTSNPNLYWYRQAAGRGLQLLFYSVGIGQISSEVPQNLSASRPQDRQFILSSKKLLLSDSGFYLCAWSYITGGPIYGYTFGSGTRLTVV.

The V gene is TRBV7-2, the J gene TRBJ2-1; D ambiguous. The CDR3 sequence is 12 residues long. Per the germline V gene, CDR1 is SGHTA and CDR2 is FQGNSA. V lost 5 bases and J 6 bases, leaving 8 bases between the germline ends. CDR3 DNA sequence: TGTGCCAGCAGCAGAGACGTCAATGAGCAGTTCTTC. This gives the protein CASSRDVNEQFF. The complete variable domain, with remaining parts taken from reference TRBV7-2 and TRBJ2-1, reads GAGVSQSPSNKVTEKGKDVELRCDPISGHTALYWYRQSLGQGLEFLIYFQGNSAPDKSGLPSDRFSAERTGGSVSTLTIQRTQQEDSAVYLCASSRDVNEQFFGPGTRLTVL.

The V and J genes are TRBV19 and TRBJ2-1; possibly TRBD1 for D (5 bases). The CDR3 is 15 amino acids. Germline CDR1 reads LNHDA; CDR2 reads SQIVND (reference sequence). Trimming removed 5 bases at V and 4 bases at J, with 15 bases between. CDR3 sequence reads: CASSADSKPYNEQFF. CDR3 nucleotide sequence: TGTGCCAGTAGTGCAGACAGTAAACCTTACAATGAGCAGTTCTTC.

This clone was picked up a small number of times. This chain connects TRBV6-4 to TRBJ2-1, with 9 bases lining up with TRBD1. The V segment lost 6 bases and the J segment 8 bases; nucleotides outside the gene matches: 11. From germline, CDR1 is MRHNA and CDR2 SNTAGT. The CDR3 spans 15 residues. CDR3 protein: CASSVSSTGGDEQFF. DNA for the CDR3: TGTGCCAGCAGCGTATCGAGCACAGGGGGCGATGAGCAGTTCTTC.

V gene TRBV27 combines with J gene TRBJ1-5; tentative D call: TRBD1 (6 bases). The CDR3 runs to 17 residues. V lost 5 bases and J 7 bases, leaving 24 bases between the germline ends. Germline V gene data show CDR1 as MNHEY and CDR2 as SMNVEV (reference sequence). CDR3 in amino acids: CASSPSGGGGGGQPQHF. CDR3 sequence (DNA): TGTGCCAGCAGTCCCTCGGGGGGTGGAGGGGGAGGGCAGCCCCAGCATTTT.

The rearrangement joins TRBV7-2 to TRBJ2-5; 8 bases align to TRBD2. Germline V CDR1 and CDR2: SGHTA, FQGNSA. The CDR3 has 19 amino acids. Losses at the gene ends were 5 bases for V and 1 base for J; bases not matched to a gene: 18. The CDR3 reads CASSSHMTSPTSVQETQYF. CDR3 DNA sequence: TGTGCCAGCAGCAGTCATATGACATCCCCGACTAGCGTCCAAGAGACCCAGTACTTC.

The V call is TRBV6-1, the J call TRBJ1-4, with 7 bases matching TRBD1. Germline CDR1 is MNHNS and CDR2 is SASEGT. CDR3 length equals 13 residues. Losses at the gene ends were 6 bases for V and 4 bases for J; bases not matched to a gene: 2. This chain's CDR3 is CASRQGNNEKLFF. The CDR3 DNA reads TGTGCCAGCAGACAGGGGAATAATGAAAAACTGTTTTTT.

V gene TRBV9 combines with J gene TRBJ1-1, with D hard to call. The CDR3 runs 13 residues. The germline gives CDR1 SGDLS, CDR2 YYNGEE. Trimming pared 1 base from V and 1 base from J, leaving 5 bases between. The DNA of the CDR3 is TGTGCCAGCAGCGTACGACCGAACACTGAAGCTTTCTTT. Translation gives CASSVRPNTEAFF.

This sequence joins TRBV29-1 and TRBJ1-3; the D gene is possibly TRBD1 (6 bases). Per the germline V gene, CDR1 is SQVTM and CDR2 is ANQGSEA. CDR3 length equals 14 residues. The V gene lost 7 bases and the J gene lost 0 bases, with 13 bases spanning the gap. The CDR3 sequence is CSAGSGASGNTIYF. The CDR3, as DNA: TGCAGCGCCGGCTCAGGGGCCTCTGGAAACACCATATATTTT.

This chain connects TRBV7-2 to TRBJ2-5; possibly TRBD2 for D (5 bases). This CDR3 spans 16 amino acids. V was cut by 5 bases and J by 1 base, with 17 bases left in between. The germline CDR1 and CDR2 sequences are SGHTA and FQGNSA. Written as DNA, the CDR3 is TGTGCCAGCAGCCCCCGGGGTCCGCGGATCCAAGAGACCCAGTACTTC. Protein product: CASSPRGPRIQETQYF.

The V and J genes are TRBV28 and TRBJ1-5; D remains unclear. The germline CDR1 and CDR2 sequences are MDHEN and SYDVKM. CDR3 size: 12 residues. Between the trimmed V and J ends, which lost 9 bases and 7 bases, there was a span of 13 bases. The CDR3 loop reads CASCAGVQPQHF. CDR3 bases: TGTGCCAGTTGTGCAGGTGTGCAGCCCCAGCATTTT.

The chain combines TRBV5-4 with TRBJ2-3; D not certain. The germline V and J ends were trimmed by 0 bases and 0 bases, with 8 bases remaining between them. Germline-derived CDR1 and CDR2 are SGHNT and YYREEE (reference sequence). This CDR3 contains 15 residues. CDR3 nucleotides: TGTGCCAGCAGCTTGGACCAATCTAGCACAGATACGCAGTATTTT. This sequence encodes CASSLDQSSTDTQYF. The complete variable domain, with remaining parts taken from reference TRBV5-4 and TRBJ2-3, reads ETGVTQSPTHLIKTRGQQVTLRCSSQSGHNTVSWYQQALGQGPQFIFQYYREEENGRGNFPPRFSGLQFPNYSSELNVNALELDDSALYLCASSLDQSSTDTQYFGPGTRLTVL.

This clone showed up just once. The gene calls are TRBV28 and TRBJ1-4; 7 bases map to TRBD1. Germline V CDR1 and CDR2: MDHEN, SYDVKM. The CDR3 sequence is 16 residues long. With V trimmed by 7 bases and J by 4 bases, 12 bases remained unmatched. The CDR3 coding sequence is TGTGCCAGCACCTCAGGGGGGGGCCTCGATAATGAAAAACTGTTTTTT. It translates to CASTSGGGLDNEKLFF.

The chain joins TRBV28 to TRBJ2-4, with D maybe TRBD2 (6 bases). CDR3 size: 16 residues. Germline V gene sequence: CDR1 MDHEN, CDR2 SYDVKM. The germline V and J ends were trimmed by 3 bases and 0 bases, with 12 bases remaining between them. CDR3 protein: CASSLAGPLAKNIQYF. The DNA for the CDR3 is TGTGCCAGCAGTTTGGCGGGGCCTCTAGCCAAAAACATTCAGTACTTC.

This chain uses TRBV28 with TRBJ2-1, with TRBD2 identical over 14 bases. Germline loops: CDR1 MDHEN, CDR2 SYDVKM. This CDR3 has 15 residues. V trimming: 6 bases; J trimming: 7 bases; junction bases outside the gene matches: 5. The CDR3 reads CASSRLAGGWNEQFF. CDR3 nucleotides: TGTGCCAGCAGCAGACTAGCGGGAGGGTGGAATGAGCAGTTCTTC.

This clone came up once. The J gene is TRBJ2-7, the V gene TRBV6-5; D gene uncertain. V lost 6 bases, J lost 5 bases, and 8 bases lay in between. Germline CDR1 reads MNHEY; CDR2 reads SVGAGI. The CDR3 loop spans 11 amino acids. CDR3 DNA: TGTGCCAGCAGACGGACCGACGAGCAGTACTTC. Translation gives CASRRTDEQYF.

This chain uses TRBV9 with TRBJ2-1; tentative D call: TRBD1 (6 bases). Germline lookup yields CDR1 SGDLS and CDR2 YYNGEE. The CDR3 length is 15 residues. The germline V and J ends were trimmed by 0 bases and 10 bases, with 17 bases remaining between them. The CDR3 bases are TGTGCCAGCAGCGTAGAGGGGACACCCACGAGGGAGCAGTTCTTC. The encoded protein is CASSVEGTPTREQFF.

The genes are TRBV2 and TRBJ1-2; 9 bases align to TRBD1. The junction had 2 bases not matched to a gene; V was cut back by 6 bases and J by 6 bases. Germline V gives CDR1 SNHLY, CDR2 FYNNEI. This CDR3 comprises 12 residues. DNA of the CDR3: TGTGCCAGCAGCCGGGACAGGGATGGCTACACCTTC. Its protein is CASSRDRDGYTF. Full variable domain (missing parts from reference TRBV2 and TRBJ1-2): EPEVTQTPSHQVTQMGQEVILRCVPISNHLYFYWYRQILGQKVEFLVSFYNNEISEKSEIFDDQFSVERPDGSNFTLKIRSTKLEDSAMYFCASSRDRDGYTFGSGTRLTVV.

The J gene is TRBJ2-6, the V gene TRBV30; D remains ambiguous. This CDR3 comprises 15 residues. Germline CDR1 is GTSNPN and CDR2 is SVGIG (reference sequence). V was shortened by 0 bases and J by 0 bases, with 6 bases between the two germline ends. The CDR3 is CAWSVPTSGANVLTF. In DNA form, the CDR3 reads TGTGCCTGGAGTGTACCGACCTCTGGGGCCAACGTCCTGACTTTC.

The V and J genes are TRBV7-2 and TRBJ2-3, with D tentatively TRBD1 (5 bases). V lost 1 base to trimming and J lost 6 bases, with 14 bases between them. The CDR3 contains 15 residues. In germline, CDR1 is SGHTA, CDR2 FQGNSA. This chain's CDR3 is CASSLDATARDTQYF. The CDR3 DNA reads TGTGCCAGCAGCTTAGACGCGACAGCCCGGGATACGCAGTATTTT.

The rearrangement links TRBV6-4 to TRBJ2-2; TRBD2 matches 7 bases. The V gene end was trimmed by 4 bases and the J gene end by 1 base; junction bases not matched to a gene: 3. This CDR3 is built from 15 residues. Germline CDR1 reads MRHNA; CDR2 reads SNTAGT. The CDR3 is CASSVKRENTGELFF. The CDR3 DNA follows: TGTGCCAGCAGTGTGAAGCGGGAGAACACCGGGGAGCTGTTTTTT.

The CDR3 spells CASGSGLADEQFF. Written as DNA, the CDR3 is TGTGCCAGCGGATCGGGACTAGCGGACGAGCAGTTCTTC. This chain joins TRBV6-6 and TRBJ2-1, with 11 bases aligning to TRBD2. The V and J ends lost 8 bases and 10 bases, in that order; junction bases with no gene match: 7. In germline, CDR1 is MNHNY, CDR2 SVGAGI (reference sequence). The CDR3 runs to 13 residues.

The chain joins TRBV19 to TRBJ1-2; maybe TRBD1 (6 bases). The germline CDR1 and CDR2 sequences are LNHDA and SQIVND (reference sequence). V shed 7 bases and J shed 2 bases, with 11 bases lying between them. This CDR3 contains 13 residues. The CDR3 is CASMAGQNYGYTF. For the CDR3, the DNA is TGTGCCAGTATGGCGGGACAAAACTATGGCTACACCTTC.

This chain links TRBV5-8 with TRBJ1-3; D unresolved. The germline gives CDR1 SGHTS, CDR2 YDEGEE. The CDR3 is made up of 16 amino acids. The V and J ends lost 8 bases and 3 bases respectively, with 21 bases between them. The DNA for the CDR3 is TGTGCCAGTCACCGGCGGACCAACACCCTTGGAAACACCATATATTTT. Translated, it gives CASHRRTNTLGNTIYF. Full variable domain (rest looked up from reference TRBV5-8 and TRBJ1-3): EAGVTQSPTHLIKTRGQQATLRCSPISGHTSVYWYQQALGLGLQFLLWYDEGEERNRGNFPPRFSGRQFPNYSSELNVNALELEDSALYLCASHRRTNTLGNTIYFGEGSWLTVV.

CDR3 bases: TGTGCCAGCAGTTTGCCAGGGGCAACTAATGAAAAACTGTTTTTT. Protein sequence: CASSLPGATNEKLFF. The chain carries TRBV28 and TRBJ1-4; tentative D call: TRBD1 (6 bases). The germline gives CDR1 MDHEN, CDR2 SYDVKM. The ends were cut back, 3 bases at V and 0 bases at J, with 8 bases in the middle. The CDR3 runs to 15 residues. The whole variable domain, filled in from reference TRBV28 and TRBJ1-4, reads DVKVTQSSRYLVKRTGEKVFLECVQDMDHENMFWYRQDPGLGLRLIYFSYDVKMKEKGDIPEGYSVSREKKERFSLILESASTNQTSMYLCASSLPGATNEKLFFGSGTQLSVL.

The genes are TRBV7-2 and TRBJ1-1; D is uncertain. This CDR3 contains 12 residues. Trimming pared 3 bases from V and 7 bases from J, leaving 9 bases between. Per germline, CDR1 SGHTA and CDR2 FQGNSA. The CDR3 spells CASSFRRNEAFF. The CDR3 DNA follows: TGTGCCAGCAGCTTCCGACGGAATGAAGCTTTCTTT.